This T cell receptor beta chain was sequenced for a study of blood T cell repertoires in COVID-19. Study-level information: Sample material is recorded as cDNA or gDNA derived from T cells, B-cell-depleted T cells, or PBMCs.

Germline V gene data show CDR1 as MGHRA and CDR2 as YSYEKL. The CDR3 is 17 amino acids. V was cut by 4 bases and J by 0 bases, with 16 bases left in between. Produced via immunoSEQ multiplex PCR; TCRdb's table is partial and in-frame only. The table shows roughly 84,000 clones, with 80% to 90% occurring only once. The chain is built from TRBV4-1 and TRBJ1-3; no firm D call. The origin of this receptor is a woman of 80 years or more with acute or convalescent COVID-19. Sequenced input: peripheral blood. DNA of the CDR3: TGCGCCAGCAGCCCCCAATCCCCCAGGTCCTCTGGAAACACCATATATTTT. Amino acid sequence: CASSPQSPRSSGNTIYF.